This paragraph covers one TCR beta chain sequence. Its antigen is currently unknown. The data stem from a study of cytomegalovirus exposure and HLA in healthy donors. Study results and caveats: The likely explanation for a cluster of highly shared sequence variants was sequencing artifact. In vitro, a few CMV-associated chains proved specific for CMV antigens. HLA allele associations emerged for 16,951 TCR beta sequences in a later analysis, at 0.05 false discovery rate.

CDR1 and CDR2 from the germline V gene are SEHNR and FQNEAQ (reference sequence). This CDR3 comprises 14 residues. V lost 11 bases to trimming and J lost 4 bases; unmatched junction nucleotides: 8. The PCR employed 60 Vbeta primers together with 13 Jbeta primers. The authors' processing: Roughly 76 million unique TCR beta chains, about 10 million of them shared, were counted by a later analysis. Profiling relied on immunoSEQ multiplex PCR, and the TCRdb table lists in-frame clones only, not all of them. V and J calls and clone size are given by that table; D and trimming were obtained from the DNA. Counted here are some 150,000 clones, roughly 79% occurring once; the ten biggest clones make up about 2.6%.

The chain recombines TRBV7-9 with TRBJ1-2, with 12 bases matching TRBD1. Source material: PBMCs. This TCR was sampled from a man aged 18 to 30 in good health and CMV-seronegative. The CDR3 nucleotides read TGTGCCGGCGGGACAGGGGGCGCCTCCTATGGCTACACCTTC. As protein: CAGGTGGASYGYTF. Together with reference TRBV7-9 and TRBJ1-2, the CDR3 gives the full variable domain: DTGVSQNPRHKITKRGQNVTFRCDPISEHNRLYWYRQTLGQGPEFLTYFQNEAQLEKSRLLSDRFSAERPKGSFSTLEIQRTEQGDSAMYLCAGGTGGASYGYTFGSGTRLTVV.